These 27 T cell receptor beta chains were sequenced from one sample in a study of radiotherapy plus CTLA-4 blockade in lung cancer. Some clones are missing from TCRdb's copy, which holds only in-frame ones; the method was immunoSEQ multiplex PCR. The sample has 70,000 to 90,000 clones, around 84% seen once. The specimen was peripheral blood, collected from a patient treated with radiotherapy plus ipilimumab. The receptors shown here come from a human donor with non-small cell lung cancer who had stable disease on radiotherapy plus ipilimumab.

The gene calls are TRBV5-6 and TRBJ2-7; 8 nucleotides align to TRBD2. This CDR3 region has 14 residues. CDR1 and CDR2 from the germline V gene are SGHDT and YYEEEE. Trimming cost V 4 bases and J 2 bases; bases outside gene matches: 5. Here the CDR3 reads CASSPAGETYEQYF. The CDR3 bases are TGTGCCAGCAGCCCAGCGGGGGAGACCTACGAGCAGTACTTC.

This clone was counted between two and nine times. The chain recombines TRBV18 with TRBJ2-6, with D unresolved. Germline CDR1 and CDR2: KGHSH and LQKENI. V shed 3 bases and J shed 4 bases, with 25 bases lying between them. This CDR3 spans 20 amino acids. The CDR3 bases are TGTGCCAGCTCACCTCAGCCTCCGGGCCAAAACGGAGCCGGGGCCAACGTCCTGACTTTC. Translating gives CASSPQPPGQNGAGANVLTF.

The V and J genes are TRBV5-1 and TRBJ2-5, with TRBD1 identical over 9 bases. Germline CDR1 and CDR2: SGHRS and YFSETQ. The CDR3 extends over 15 amino acids. Trimming removed 4 bases from V and 5 bases from J; junction bases left unmatched: 9. CDR3 nucleotides: TGCGCCAGCAGCCTGGACAGGGGCCGGGAGGAGACCCAGTACTTC. Translation: CASSLDRGREETQYF. Full variable domain (rest looked up from reference TRBV5-1 and TRBJ2-5): KAGVTQTPRYLIKTRGQQVTLSCSPISGHRSVSWYQQTPGQGLQFLFEYFSETQRNKGNFPGRFSGRQFSNSRSEMNVSTLELGDSALYLCASSLDRGREETQYFGPGTRLLVL.

The rearrangement joins TRBV14 to TRBJ2-1, with TRBD2 identical over 10 bases. Germline values: CDR1 SGHDN, CDR2 FVKESK. The CDR3 spans 21 residues. With 0 bases clipped from V and 5 bases from J, the junction kept 19 bases outside the gene matches. The CDR3 sequence: CASSQDHAGTSVNLGNNEQFF. The DNA for the CDR3 is TGTGCCAGCAGCCAAGATCACGCCGGGACTAGCGTAAATTTGGGGAACAATGAGCAGTTCTTC.

The V call is TRBV19, the J call TRBJ1-5, with 9 bases matching TRBD1. The V gene end was trimmed by 5 bases and the J gene end by 1 base; junction bases not matched to a gene: 6. The CDR3 spans 16 residues. Germline CDR1 and CDR2: LNHDA and SQIVND (reference sequence). The CDR3 DNA is TGTGCCAGTAGTGCGTGGACAGGGGACAGCAATCAGCCCCAGCATTTT. It is translated as CASSAWTGDSNQPQHF.

The rearrangement links TRBV2 to TRBJ1-5, with TRBD1 matching over 8 bases. Trimming at V came to 7 bases and at J to 3 bases, leaving 2 bases not matched to a gene. Looked up from germline, CDR1 is SNHLY and CDR2 is FYNNEI. The CDR3 has 13 amino acids. CDR3 in DNA: TGTGCCAGCAAGGGACAGGTCAATCAGCCCCAGCATTTT. Its translation is CASKGQVNQPQHF.

V gene TRBV4-1 combines with J gene TRBJ2-4; possible D gene TRBD2, 5 bases. There are 17 residues in the CDR3. Trimming pared 0 bases from V and 1 base from J, leaving 13 bases between. CDR1 is MGHRA, CDR2 YSYEKL, per germline. The CDR3: CASSQDLEGLAKNIQYF. The CDR3 region has the DNA TGCGCCAGCAGCCAAGATTTAGAGGGCCTGGCCAAAAACATTCAGTACTTC.

The V and J genes are TRBV11-1 and TRBJ1-6; D not resolved. Looked up from germline, CDR1 is SGHAT and CDR2 is FQDESV (reference sequence). V gave up 4 bases and J gave up 7 bases, with 11 bases separating them. The CDR3 has 14 amino acids. CDR3 in amino acids: CASSSSWSNSPLHF. CDR3 nucleotide sequence: TGTGCCAGCAGCTCCAGCTGGAGCAATTCACCCCTCCACTTT.

The chain uses TRBV30 and TRBJ1-5; D is unclear. CDR1 GTSNPN and CDR2 SVGIG come from the germline V gene (reference sequence). This CDR3 has 12 residues. Trimming took 0 bases from V and 5 from J, leaving 5 bases between them. CDR3 region: CAWSVLDQPQHF. CDR3 nucleotides: TGTGCCTGGAGTGTACTCGATCAGCCCCAGCATTTT.

This chain uses TRBV6-1 with TRBJ1-3; 8 nucleotides match TRBD1. The CDR3 sequence is 16 residues long. Germline V gives CDR1 MNHNS, CDR2 SASEGT. V was pared by 4 bases and J by 1 base, with 6 bases of the junction left unmatched. The CDR3 DNA reads TGTGCCAGCAGTGGGGGACAGGTCCTGTCTGGAAACACCATATATTTT. Translated: CASSGGQVLSGNTIYF.

The rearrangement joins TRBV27 to TRBJ2-7, with 12 bases that match TRBD2. With V trimmed by 6 bases and J by 3 bases, 3 bases remained unmatched. The CDR3 totals 14 residues. The germline V gene has CDR1 MNHEY and CDR2 SMNVEV (reference sequence). CDR3 in amino acids: CASRSGLAGYEQYF. Here the CDR3 DNA reads TGTGCCAGCAGATCGGGACTAGCGGGCTACGAGCAGTACTTC.

A single count supports this clone. The CDR3 region has the DNA TGTGCCAGCAGTTTAATGGGGGCCTCTGGAAACACCATATATTTT. This sequence encodes CASSLMGASGNTIYF. This rearrangement joins TRBV28 to TRBJ1-3; weak D call: TRBD1 (6 bases). With 2 bases removed from V and 0 bases from J, the gap between germline ends came to 8 bases. Germline-derived CDR1 and CDR2 are MDHEN and SYDVKM. The CDR3 extends over 15 amino acids.

The J gene is TRBJ1-4, the V gene TRBV7-9; TRBD1 might be the D (6 bases). Germline CDR1 reads SEHNR; CDR2 reads FQNEAQ (reference sequence). This CDR3 is built from 14 residues. The germline V and J ends were trimmed by 2 bases and 8 bases, with 12 bases remaining between them. The CDR3 coding sequence is TGTGCCAGCAGCTTATCAGGGGTTGGGGAAAAACTGTTTTTT. Its protein product is CASSLSGVGEKLFF.

The chain recombines TRBV4-1 with TRBJ2-3, with 12 bases aligning to TRBD2. This CDR3 is built from 17 residues. Germline-derived CDR1 and CDR2 are MGHRA and YSYEKL. After removal of 2 bases from V and 7 bases from J, the junction contained 10 bases not matched to a gene. The CDR3 DNA is TGCGCCAGCAGCCAACCCATTCTAGCGGGGGGGTCAAATACGCAGTATTTT. This encodes CASSQPILAGGSNTQYF.

The V and J genes are TRBV5-4 and TRBJ2-7, with 7 bases lining up with TRBD1. Germline CDR1 is SGHNT and CDR2 is YYREEE (reference sequence). The CDR3 covers 13 residues. V trimming: 1 base; J trimming: 3 bases; junction bases outside the gene matches: 1. CDR3 nucleotide sequence: TGTGCCAGCAGCTTGCCAGGGGGCTACGAGCAGTACTTC. Protein: CASSLPGGYEQYF.

V and J are TRBV6-5 and TRBJ2-7; 7 bases match TRBD1. The germline gives CDR1 MNHEY, CDR2 SVGAGI. There are 11 residues in the CDR3. After removal of 6 bases from V and 6 bases from J, the junction contained 2 bases not matched to a gene. The CDR3, as DNA: TGTGCCAGCAGGACAGGGTCCGAGCAGTACTTC. Protein sequence: CASRTGSEQYF.

The chain joins TRBV2 to TRBJ1-6; maybe TRBD1 (6 bases). Trimming took off 6 bases at V and 0 bases at J, with 12 bases between the two ends. The CDR3 has 16 residues. Germline CDR1 reads SNHLY; CDR2 reads FYNNEI. The DNA of the CDR3 is TGTGCCAGCAGCCTTCAGGGGTCCTCCTATAATTCACCCCTCCACTTT. The encoded protein is CASSLQGSSYNSPLHF.

The genes are TRBV4-1 and TRBJ1-5; D unclear. CDR1 is MGHRA, CDR2 YSYEKL, per germline. This CDR3 has 13 amino acids. The V and J ends lost 3 bases and 2 bases respectively, with 5 bases between them. The CDR3 here is CASSHRGNQPQHF. In DNA form, the CDR3 reads TGCGCCAGCAGCCACCGCGGCAATCAGCCCCAGCATTTT.

J is TRBJ2-5 and V is TRBV11-1; 9 bases are a match to TRBD1. Judging by the DNA end, TRBJ2-7 fits better; the J call may be wrong. CDR1 and CDR2 from the germline V gene are SGHAT and FQDESV (reference sequence). This CDR3 has 15 amino acids. The CDR3 coding sequence is TGTGCCAGCAGCTTACTGGGACAGGGATCGGCCGAGCAGTACTTC. Translated: CASSLLGQGSAEQYF.

This sequence joins TRBV7-2 and TRBJ2-2; a weak D match, TRBD1 (5 bases). Per the germline V gene, CDR1 is SGHTA and CDR2 is FQGNSA. V lost 5 bases and J 1 base, leaving 8 bases between the germline ends. There are 14 residues in the CDR3. The DNA for the CDR3 is TGTGCCAGCAGCACACAGGTGAACACCGGGGAGCTGTTTTTT. Encoded protein: CASSTQVNTGELFF.

V gene TRBV6-5 combines with J gene TRBJ2-4, with 11 positions matching TRBD1. Looked up from germline, CDR1 is MNHEY and CDR2 is SVGAGI. CDR3 size: 16 residues. Germline trimming cut 0 bases from V and 8 bases from J; bases unmatched to any gene: 6. The CDR3 bases are TGTGCCAGCAGTTACTCGGGGGGGACAGGGGGAGACATTCAGTACTTC. Its protein product is CASSYSGGTGGDIQYF.

The rearrangement links TRBV10-3 to TRBJ2-6; D uncertain. Trimming removed 3 bases at V and 0 bases at J, with 3 bases between. The CDR3 extends over 14 amino acids. Per germline, CDR1 ENHRY and CDR2 SYGVKD. CDR3 bases: TGTGCCATCAGTGACCCCTCTGGGGCCAACGTCCTGACTTTC. This codes for CAISDPSGANVLTF.

The chain couples TRBV10-1 to TRBJ2-1, with a tentative D call TRBD1 (5 bases). Germline lookup yields CDR1 WNHNN and CDR2 SYGVQD (reference sequence). The CDR3 contains 15 residues. The V gene lost 6 bases and the J gene lost 0 bases, with 12 bases spanning the gap. The CDR3 nucleotides read TGCGCCAGCAGCGAGGACACACTCTCCTACAATGAGCAGTTCTTC. Residues: CASSEDTLSYNEQFF.

The chain is built from TRBV27 and TRBJ1-5; D not certain. The CDR3 runs 12 residues. V was trimmed by 2 bases and J by 6 bases, leaving 5 bases between them. CDR1 is MNHEY and CDR2 is SMNVEV in the germline V gene (reference sequence). The CDR3 DNA follows: TGTGCCAGCAGTTTAGTGGGTCAGCCCCAGCATTTT. Translation: CASSLVGQPQHF.

The rearrangement uses TRBV30 and TRBJ2-2, with TRBD1 identical over 8 bases. The CDR3 totals 16 residues. The V gene's germline CDR1 is GTSNPN and CDR2 SVGIG (reference sequence). Trimming cost V 5 bases and J 5 bases; bases outside gene matches: 13. The CDR3 loop is CAWSGRSGGRTGELFF. In DNA, the CDR3 is TGTGCCTGGTCGGGAAGATCAGGGGGCCGTACCGGGGAGCTGTTTTTT.

The chain joins TRBV13 to TRBJ2-7; 7 positions match TRBD1. CDR1 is PRHDT and CDR2 is FYEKMQ in the germline V gene (reference sequence). The CDR3 covers 18 residues. The junction had 22 bases not matched to a gene; V was cut back by 10 bases and J by 1 base. The CDR3 is CATNNRDRSLTGSYEQYF. The CDR3 region has the DNA TGTGCCACCAATAACCGGGACAGATCCCTTACGGGGTCCTACGAGCAGTACTTC.

This chain uses TRBV6-6 with TRBJ2-3, with D perhaps matching TRBD2 (5 bases). The germline V gene has CDR1 MNHNY and CDR2 SVGAGI (reference sequence). V lost 6 bases and J 1 base, leaving 11 bases between the germline ends. The CDR3 totals 14 residues. This CDR3 reads CASRGGVGTDTQYF. CDR3 coding DNA: TGTGCCAGCAGAGGAGGAGTCGGCACAGATACGCAGTATTTT.